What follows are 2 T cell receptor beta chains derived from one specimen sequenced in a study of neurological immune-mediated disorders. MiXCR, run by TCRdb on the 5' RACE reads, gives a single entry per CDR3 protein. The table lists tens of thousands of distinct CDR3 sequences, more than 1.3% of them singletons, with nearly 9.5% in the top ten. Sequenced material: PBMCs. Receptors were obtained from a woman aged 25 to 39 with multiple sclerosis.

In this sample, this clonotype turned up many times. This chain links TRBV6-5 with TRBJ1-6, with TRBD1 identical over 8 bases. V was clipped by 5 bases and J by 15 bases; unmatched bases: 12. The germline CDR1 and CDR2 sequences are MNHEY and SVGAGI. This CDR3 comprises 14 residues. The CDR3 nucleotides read TGTGCCAGCAGTACCCCCGGACAGGGTATAGTCCTCCACTTT. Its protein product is CASSTPGQGIVLHF.

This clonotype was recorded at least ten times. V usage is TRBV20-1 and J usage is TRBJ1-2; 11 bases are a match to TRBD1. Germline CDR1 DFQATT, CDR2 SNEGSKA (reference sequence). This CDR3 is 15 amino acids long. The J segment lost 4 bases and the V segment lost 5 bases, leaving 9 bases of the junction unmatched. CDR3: CSAAVDRGRSYGYTF. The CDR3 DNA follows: TGCAGTGCTGCAGTGGACAGGGGGCGCAGCTATGGCTACACCTTC.